The TCR beta chain under discussion was sequenced for a study of blood T cell repertoires in COVID-19. About the study: Both acute and convalescent COVID-19 samples were obtained from the United States, Italy and Spain. The analysed material was cDNA or gDNA that came from T cells, B-cell-depleted T cells, or PBMCs.

A few counts support this clone. The V gene lost 4 bases and the J gene lost 1 base, with 3 bases spanning the gap. Germline CDR1 reads SGHTA; CDR2 reads FQGTGA. The length of the CDR3 is 12 residues. Original processing notes: For nucleated cells, counts were estimated from reference gene primer amplification. This table comes from immunoSEQ multiplex PCR, and its TCRdb copy is limited to in-frame clones, with some not included. D and trimming come from the DNA, and the V and J calls and clone size come from that table. The sample records approximately 210,000 clones, less than 85% being singletons. The TCR originated in a woman aged 65 to 85 with active or convalescent COVID-19. The sequenced material came from peripheral blood. J is TRBJ2-3 and V is TRBV7-3, with no clear D. CDR3 residues: CASSSGTDTQYF. CDR3 DNA: TGTGCCAGCAGCTCCGGCACAGATACGCAGTATTTT.